This T cell receptor beta chain was sequenced in a study of cytotoxic CD8 clonotypes in ibrutinib-treated CLL. V was cut by 4 bases and J by 5 bases, with 11 bases left in between. Germline V gene lookup returns CDR1 SGHAT and CDR2 FQNNGV. CDR3 length equals 13 residues. Comment on this clone: Its antigen is undetermined.

General study points: The clonality went up when patients responded to ibrutinib and dropped back toward baseline at progression.

Profiling relied on immunoSEQ multiplex PCR, and the TCRdb table lists in-frame clones only, not all of them. This sample yields some 70,000 clones, of which 90% are seen a single time; approximately 3.1% belongs to the top ten. This receptor was obtained from a human donor with chronic lymphocytic leukemia. Sequences were derived from PBMCs, sampled after 12 months of ibrutinib treatment. This chain joins TRBV11-2 and TRBJ2-5; weak D call: TRBD2 (6 bases). The chain's CDR3 is CASSSGRRETQYF. In DNA, the CDR3 is TGTGCCAGCAGCTCGGGGAGGAGGGAGACCCAGTACTTC.